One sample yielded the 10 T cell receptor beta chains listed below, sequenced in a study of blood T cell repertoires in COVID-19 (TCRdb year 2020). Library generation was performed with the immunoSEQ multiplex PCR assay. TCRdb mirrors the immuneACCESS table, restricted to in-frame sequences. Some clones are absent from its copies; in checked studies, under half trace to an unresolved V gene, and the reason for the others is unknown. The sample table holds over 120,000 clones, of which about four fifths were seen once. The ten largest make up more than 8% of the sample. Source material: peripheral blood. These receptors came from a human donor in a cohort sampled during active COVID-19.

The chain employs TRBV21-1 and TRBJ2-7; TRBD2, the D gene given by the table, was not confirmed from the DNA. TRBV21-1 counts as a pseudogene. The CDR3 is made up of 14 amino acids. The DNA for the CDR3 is TGTGCCAGCAGCAACGCCGCCTATCGCGACGAGCAGTACTTC. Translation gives CASSNAAYRDEQYF.

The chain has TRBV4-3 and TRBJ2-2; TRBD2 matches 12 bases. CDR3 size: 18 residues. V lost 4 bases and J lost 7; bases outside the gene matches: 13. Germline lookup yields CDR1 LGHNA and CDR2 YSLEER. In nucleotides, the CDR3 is TGCGCCAGCAGCCCGCGGACTAGCGGGAATGAATTCGGCGGGGAGCTGTTTTTT. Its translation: CASSPRTSGNEFGGELFF.

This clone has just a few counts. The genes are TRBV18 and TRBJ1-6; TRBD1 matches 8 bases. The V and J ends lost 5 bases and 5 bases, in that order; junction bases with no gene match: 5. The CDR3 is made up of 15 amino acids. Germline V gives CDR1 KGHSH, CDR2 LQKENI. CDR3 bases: TGTGCCAGCTCAGCGGGACAGGCCCATAATTCACCCCTCCACTTT. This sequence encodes CASSAGQAHNSPLHF.

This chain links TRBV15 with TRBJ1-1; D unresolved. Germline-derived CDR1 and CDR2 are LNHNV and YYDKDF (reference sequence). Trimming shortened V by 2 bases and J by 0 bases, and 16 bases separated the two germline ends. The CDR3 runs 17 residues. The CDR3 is CATSRIHTRIMNTEAFF. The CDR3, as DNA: TGTGCCACCAGCAGAATACACACCCGAATCATGAACACTGAAGCTTTCTTT.

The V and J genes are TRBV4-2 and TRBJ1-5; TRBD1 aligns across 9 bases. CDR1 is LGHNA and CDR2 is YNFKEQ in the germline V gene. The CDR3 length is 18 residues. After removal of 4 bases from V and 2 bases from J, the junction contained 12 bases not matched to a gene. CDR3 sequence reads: CASSRPRTGGSGNQPQHF. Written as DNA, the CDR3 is TGTGCCAGCAGCCGCCCGAGAACAGGGGGCTCCGGCAATCAGCCCCAGCATTTT.

CDR3: CASRLAWTGDYEQYF. In nucleotides, the CDR3 is TGTGCCAGCAGATTGGCCTGGACAGGAGACTACGAGCAGTACTTC. V usage is TRBV6-5 and J usage is TRBJ2-7, with 7 positions matching TRBD1. The junction had 11 bases not matched to a gene; V was cut back by 6 bases and J by 3 bases. Per the germline V gene, CDR1 is MNHEY and CDR2 is SVGAGI. CDR3 length equals 15 residues.

CDR3 in amino acids: CASSKQTGGGNTEAFF. CDR3 nucleotides: TGTGCCAGCAGCAAACAGACAGGGGGAGGCAACACTGAAGCTTTCTTT. The J gene is TRBJ1-1, the V gene TRBV11-2; TRBD1 matches 9 bases. Germline CDR1 is SGHAT and CDR2 is FQNNGV. V shed 5 bases, J shed 2 bases, and the junction held 9 bases outside the gene matches. The CDR3 spans 16 residues. Looking up the rest from reference TRBV11-2 and TRBJ1-1 gives the full variable domain: EAGVAQSPRYKIIEKRQSVAFWCNPISGHATLYWYQQILGQGPKLLIQFQNNGVVDDSQLPKDRFSAERLKGVDSTLKIQPAKLEDSAVYLCASSKQTGGGNTEAFFGQGTRLTVV.

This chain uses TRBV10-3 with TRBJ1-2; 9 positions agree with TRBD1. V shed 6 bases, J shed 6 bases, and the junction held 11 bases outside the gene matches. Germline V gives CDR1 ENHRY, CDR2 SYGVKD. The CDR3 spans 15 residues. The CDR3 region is CAISVQGARVNGYTF. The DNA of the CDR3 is TGTGCCATCAGCGTACAGGGGGCGCGAGTTAATGGCTACACCTTC.

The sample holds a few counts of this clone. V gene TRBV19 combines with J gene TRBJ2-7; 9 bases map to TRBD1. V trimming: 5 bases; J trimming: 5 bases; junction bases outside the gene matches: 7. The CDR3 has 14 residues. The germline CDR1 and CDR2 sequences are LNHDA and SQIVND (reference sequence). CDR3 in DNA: TGTGCCAGTAGTCAACCGGGACAGGGTGACGAGCAGTACTTC. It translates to CASSQPGQGDEQYF.

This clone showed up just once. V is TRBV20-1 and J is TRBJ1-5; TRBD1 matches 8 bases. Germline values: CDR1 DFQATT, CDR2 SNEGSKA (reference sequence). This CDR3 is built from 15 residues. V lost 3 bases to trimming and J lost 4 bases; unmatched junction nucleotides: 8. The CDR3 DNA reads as TGCAGTGCTAGTTCCCCGACAGGGGCAAATCAGCCCCAGCATTTT. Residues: CSASSPTGANQPQHF.